Presented here are 15 T cell receptor beta chains from one specimen sequenced in a study of cytomegalovirus exposure and HLA in healthy donors. Amplification used 60 Vbeta primers and 13 Jbeta primers. Assay: immunoSEQ multiplex PCR; the TCRdb copy retains only in-frame clones and omits some. This sample has 140,000 to 150,000 clones, with approximately 80% found just once. Material for sequencing was PBMCs. The receptors shown here come from a man between 40 and 49 years old in good health and CMV-seronegative.

The CDR3 DNA sequence: TGTGCCAGCAGTGTAGATAGCAATCAGCCCCAGCATTTT. The encoded protein is CASSVDSNQPQHF. The chain couples TRBV25-1 to TRBJ1-5; unclear D gene. The length of the CDR3 is 13 residues. Germline V gene lookup returns CDR1 MGHDK and CDR2 SYGVNS. The V end lost 4 bases, the J end lost 0 bases, and 4 bases lay between the germline ends.

This clone has a single count. The CDR3 is CASSLSPPGTQYF. CDR3 sequence (DNA): TGTGCCAGCAGTCTGTCTCCACCAGGGACCCAGTACTTC. J is TRBJ2-5 and V is TRBV7-3; no clear D gene. CDR3 length: 13 residues. Trimming removed 6 bases from V and 7 bases from J, with 15 bases in between. The germline CDR1 and CDR2 sequences are SGHTA and FQGTGA.

V gene TRBV19 combines with J gene TRBJ2-2; D call uncertain. V was trimmed by 1 base and J by 5 bases, leaving 8 bases between them. The CDR3 consists of 14 residues. Germline values: CDR1 LNHDA, CDR2 SQIVND (reference sequence). The CDR3 sequence is CASSIGALTGELFF. The CDR3 DNA reads TGTGCCAGTAGTATAGGGGCTCTGACCGGGGAGCTGTTTTTT.

V usage is TRBV13 and J usage is TRBJ2-7, with 7 bases identical to TRBD1. The V gene end was trimmed by 5 bases and the J gene end by 2 bases; junction bases not matched to a gene: 9. The germline V gene has CDR1 PRHDT and CDR2 FYEKMQ (reference sequence). The CDR3 has 15 residues. For the CDR3, the DNA is TGTGCCAGCAGCCCATCCGACAGGGCCCCCTACGAGCAGTACTTC. Protein sequence: CASSPSDRAPYEQYF.

This rearrangement joins TRBV5-1 to TRBJ2-1, with 8 bases fitting TRBD2. CDR1 is SGHRS, CDR2 YFSETQ, per germline. Trimming removed 1 base from V and 7 bases from J; junction bases left unmatched: 7. The CDR3 is made up of 15 amino acids. The CDR3 spells CASSLPGGARNEQFF. In DNA, the CDR3 is TGCGCCAGCAGCTTGCCGGGGGGGGCCCGTAATGAGCAGTTCTTC. The whole variable domain, remainder taken from reference TRBV5-1 and TRBJ2-1, is KAGVTQTPRYLIKTRGQQVTLSCSPISGHRSVSWYQQTPGQGLQFLFEYFSETQRNKGNFPGRFSGRQFSNSRSEMNVSTLELGDSALYLCASSLPGGARNEQFFGPGTRLTVL.

V usage is TRBV9 and J usage is TRBJ2-3; D uncertain. The V end was cut by 0 bases, the J end by 4 bases, with 9 bases between. This CDR3 spans 14 amino acids. Germline V gives CDR1 SGDLS, CDR2 YYNGEE. For the CDR3, the DNA is TGTGCCAGCAGCGTAGCTCGCAGATCAGATACGCAGTATTTT. Translating gives CASSVARRSDTQYF.

The rearrangement uses TRBV5-1 and TRBJ1-2; a weak D match, TRBD1 (6 bases). Germline-derived CDR1 and CDR2 are SGHRS and YFSETQ. The CDR3 is 16 amino acids. Trimming removed 3 bases at V and 7 bases at J, with 22 bases between. Here the CDR3 reads CASSSTSTGQLGGYTF. Here the CDR3 DNA reads TGCGCCAGCAGCTCTACTTCCACAGGGCAGTTGGGTGGCTACACCTTC.

The CDR3 sequence: CASSPWGQGYEQYF. Written as DNA, the CDR3 is TGTGCCAGCAGCCCCTGGGGACAGGGCTACGAGCAGTACTTC. The rearrangement uses TRBV9 and TRBJ2-7, with TRBD1 identical over 9 bases. This CDR3 contains 14 residues. J gave up 3 bases and V 4 bases, and 5 bases lay outside the gene matches. CDR1 SGDLS and CDR2 YYNGEE come from the germline V gene.

This chain uses TRBV7-3 with TRBJ2-3, with 9 bases fitting TRBD2. The CDR3 is 17 residues long. Trimming removed 2 bases from V and 6 bases from J; junction bases left unmatched: 12. The V gene's germline CDR1 is SGHTA and CDR2 FQGTGA. CDR3 DNA sequence: TGTGCCAGCAGCTTATCCCCAAGCGGGGGGCCAGGTGATACGCAGTATTTT. It specifies CASSLSPSGGPGDTQYF.

This chain uses TRBV5-1 with TRBJ2-5; possibly TRBD2 for D (6 bases). Per the germline V gene, CDR1 is SGHRS and CDR2 is YFSETQ. V was cut by 2 bases and J by 2 bases, with 16 bases left in between. The CDR3 length is 16 residues. The CDR3 DNA reads as TGCGCCAGCAGCTTAGGGACTGCGTGGGGGCAAGAGACCCAGTACTTC. Residues: CASSLGTAWGQETQYF.

This clone was detected only once. The CDR3 coding sequence is TGTGCCACAGCCCGGGACAGTAACACCGGGGAGCTGTTTTTT. Translated, it gives CATARDSNTGELFF. The chain joins TRBV6-1 to TRBJ2-2; 7 nucleotides line up with TRBD1. V shed 10 bases and J 2 bases; nucleotides not matched to a gene: 7. The V gene's germline CDR1 is MNHNS and CDR2 SASEGT. This CDR3 contains 14 residues.

This clone occurred a few times. The genes are TRBV10-2 and TRBJ1-1; D gene unclear. This CDR3 is 15 amino acids long. V was cut by 2 bases and J by 4 bases, with 14 bases left in between. Germline V gene sequence: CDR1 WSHSY, CDR2 SAAADI. CDR3 amino acids: CASSEPPGVITEAFF. The CDR3 region has the DNA TGCGCCAGCAGTGAGCCCCCCGGAGTTATCACTGAAGCTTTCTTT.

The chain employs TRBV5-1 and TRBJ2-3; 11 bases fit TRBD2. The germline gives CDR1 SGHRS, CDR2 YFSETQ. The V gene end was trimmed by 0 bases and the J gene end by 7 bases; junction bases not matched to a gene: 7. The CDR3 is made up of 16 amino acids. The CDR3 protein is CASSLDTSGGSNTQYF. The CDR3 DNA reads TGCGCCAGCAGCTTGGATACTAGCGGGGGATCGAATACGCAGTATTTT.

The chain is built from TRBV9 and TRBJ2-2; possibly TRBD2 for D (5 bases). The germline V gene encodes CDR1 SGDLS and CDR2 YYNGEE. The CDR3 runs to 17 residues. Trimming cost V 4 bases and J 1 base, with 17 bases left between them. CDR3: CASSPRGAALNTGELFF. The CDR3, as DNA: TGTGCCAGCAGCCCTAGAGGAGCGGCCCTGAACACCGGGGAGCTGTTTTTT.

The chain has TRBV6-1 and TRBJ2-6; no clear D gene. The germline gives CDR1 MNHNS, CDR2 SASEGT. V lost 6 bases and J lost 2, with 8 bases in between. CDR3 length equals 14 residues. Here the CDR3 reads CASRPGPGANVLTF. CDR3 DNA: TGTGCCAGCAGGCCGGGTCCTGGGGCCAACGTCCTGACTTTC.